This TCR beta chain was identified in a study of blood T cell repertoires in COVID-19. In the study overall: Some COVID-19 samples were acute and others convalescent; all came from the United States, Italy and Spain. From T cells, B-cell-depleted T cells, or PBMCs came the material, which was cDNA or gDNA.

Original analysis: Researchers report that nucleated cell counts were estimated from reference gene primer amplification. The assay was immunoSEQ multiplex PCR, and TCRdb's table has in-frame clones only and misses some. V, J and clone size are taken as reported in that table, and D and trimming were inferred from the DNA itself. Among about 170,000 clones listed, around 85% were seen once. With V trimmed by 2 bases and J by 3 bases, 13 bases remained unmatched. Germline V CDR1 and CDR2: ENHRY, SYGVKD. The CDR3 consists of 20 residues. The sequence was collected from a man in his 60s who had recovered from COVID-19. Sequenced material: peripheral blood. V and J are TRBV10-3 and TRBJ2-3, with 14 bases lining up with TRBD2. The CDR3, as DNA: TGTGCCATCAGTGAGCCAGGGGGACTAGCGGGGGCAATTTTAACAGATACGCAGTATTTT. This encodes CAISEPGGLAGAILTDTQYF.